The rows below give T cell receptor beta chains drawn from one sample of a study of blood T cell repertoires in COVID-19. Measured with immunoSEQ multiplex PCR; TCRdb has only the in-frame clones, and not every one. Of under 400,000 clones in the sample, around 87% are singletons; the top ten hold approximately 1.9%. Specimen: PBMCs or T cells enriched from blood (not recorded which). Source of these receptors: a man in his forties or fifties in a cohort exposed to, infected with or recovered from COVID-19 (not recorded which). The CDR3 runs from the conserved cysteine through the conserved F or W. The order of the fields is CDR3 protein, CDR3 DNA, clone size, V gene, D gene, J gene. D genes are given only for firm matches. Not all rows give a size; the values are once, few, many and, for expanded clones, a class.

cdr3_aa: CSVYGPGDSPATNEKLFF; cdr3_nt: TGCAGCGTTTATGGGCCGGGGGACAGCCCTGCAACTAATGAAAAACTGTTTTTT; clone_size: -; v_call: TRBV29-1; d_call: TRBD1; j_call: TRBJ1-4
cdr3_aa: CASSFGGQPQHF; cdr3_nt: TGTGCCAGCAGTTTTGGAGGGCAGCCCCAGCATTTT; clone_size: few; v_call: TRBV12-3/TRBV12-4; d_call: -; j_call: TRBJ1-5
cdr3_aa: CSGRNTGELFF; cdr3_nt: TGCAGCGGGAGAAACACCGGGGAGCTGTTTTTT; clone_size: -; v_call: TRBV29-1; d_call: -; j_call: TRBJ2-2
cdr3_aa: CASSQSGPEAFF; cdr3_nt: TGTGCCAGCAGCCAATCTGGCCCTGAAGCTTTCTTT; clone_size: -; v_call: TRBV14; d_call: -; j_call: TRBJ1-1
cdr3_aa: CASSQDPGGPYEQYF; cdr3_nt: TGTGCCAGCAGCCAAGATCCGGGAGGGCCCTACGAGCAGTACTTC; clone_size: -; v_call: TRBV3-1/TRBV3-2; d_call: TRBD2; j_call: TRBJ2-7
cdr3_aa: CASSGGGLGYNEQFF; cdr3_nt: TGTGCCAGCAGCGGGGGAGGACTAGGATACAATGAGCAGTTCTTC; clone_size: -; v_call: TRBV5-4; d_call: TRBD2; j_call: TRBJ2-1
cdr3_aa: CASSQSRGTSAYEQYF; cdr3_nt: TGCGCCAGCAGCCAATCCCGAGGGACATCCGCCTACGAGCAGTACTTC; clone_size: -; v_call: TRBV4-1; d_call: -; j_call: TRBJ2-7
cdr3_aa: CASRGEGGPNSPLHF; cdr3_nt: TGTGCCAGCAGGGGAGAGGGGGGGCCTAATTCACCCCTCCACTTT; clone_size: -; v_call: TRBV2; d_call: -; j_call: TRBJ1-6
cdr3_aa: CASSTSYGLAGDTDTQYF; cdr3_nt: TGTGCCAGCAGTACCTCCTACGGACTAGCGGGAGATACAGATACGCAGTATTTT; clone_size: few; v_call: TRBV28; d_call: TRBD2; j_call: TRBJ2-3
cdr3_aa: CASRGSAKGASPLHF; cdr3_nt: TGTGCCAGCAGGGGGAGCGCCAAGGGGGCTTCACCCCTCCACTTT; clone_size: -; v_call: TRBV2; d_call: TRBD1; j_call: TRBJ1-6
cdr3_aa: CASSLAWGQGSLRWEQYF; cdr3_nt: TGTGCCAGCAGCTTGGCCTGGGGACAGGGTTCTCTACGATGGGAGCAGTACTTC; clone_size: -; v_call: TRBV5-5; d_call: TRBD1; j_call: TRBJ2-7
cdr3_aa: CASSGYTGENTGELFF; cdr3_nt: TGTGCCAGCAGTGGATACACAGGGGAGAACACCGGGGAGCTGTTTTTT; clone_size: -; v_call: TRBV28; d_call: TRBD1; j_call: TRBJ2-2
cdr3_aa: CASYLSPGDGNTIYF; cdr3_nt: TGTGCCAGCTACCTCTCGCCAGGGGACGGAAACACCATATATTTT; clone_size: -; v_call: TRBV6-4; d_call: -; j_call: TRBJ1-3
cdr3_aa: CASSSWTGYLATNEKLFF; cdr3_nt: TGTGCCAGCAGCTCGTGGACAGGGTATCTTGCAACTAATGAAAAACTGTTTTTT; clone_size: -; v_call: TRBV7-9; d_call: TRBD1; j_call: TRBJ1-4
cdr3_aa: CAGHGQGATNEKLFF; cdr3_nt: TGTGCCGGCCATGGCCAGGGCGCAACTAATGAAAAACTGTTTTTT; clone_size: -; v_call: TRBV2; d_call: -; j_call: TRBJ1-4
cdr3_aa: CASSLAGTGELFF; cdr3_nt: TGTGCCAGCAGCTTGGCAGGCACCGGGGAGCTGTTTTTT; clone_size: -; v_call: TRBV5-5; d_call: -; j_call: TRBJ2-2
cdr3_aa: CASSSRVLSYEQYF; cdr3_nt: TGTGCCAGCTCATCCCGAGTCCTCTCCTACGAGCAGTACTTC; clone_size: -; v_call: TRBV18; d_call: -; j_call: TRBJ2-7
cdr3_aa: CASSPTEYTQYF; cdr3_nt: TGCGCCAGCAGCCCCACGGAGTATACGCAGTATTTT; clone_size: -; v_call: TRBV5-1; d_call: -; j_call: TRBJ2-3
cdr3_aa: CASSLSGLVSYEQYF; cdr3_nt: TGTGCCAGCAGTTTATCGGGACTAGTATCCTACGAGCAGTACTTC; clone_size: -; v_call: TRBV27; d_call: TRBD2; j_call: TRBJ2-7
cdr3_aa: CASSYSRTAPTTTNEKLFF; cdr3_nt: TGTGCCAGCAGTTACTCGCGGACAGCTCCAACTACAACTAATGAAAAACTGTTTTTT; clone_size: -; v_call: TRBV6-2/TRBV6-3; d_call: -; j_call: TRBJ1-4
cdr3_aa: CASMGFQGGNQPQHF; cdr3_nt: TGCGCCAGCATGGGGTTCCAGGGAGGAAACCAGCCCCAGCATTTT; clone_size: -; v_call: TRBV10-2; d_call: -; j_call: TRBJ1-5
cdr3_aa: CSVATHRGLGGNTIYF; cdr3_nt: TGCAGCGTCGCCACACATAGGGGGCTAGGTGGAAACACCATATATTTT; clone_size: -; v_call: TRBV29-1; d_call: TRBD1; j_call: TRBJ1-3